The rows below give T cell receptor beta chains drawn from one sample of a study of T cells in Graves' hyperthyroidism and ophthalmopathy. Each CDR3 protein is one row after TCRdb ran MiXCR on the multiplex PCR reads. This table holds hundreds of thousands of distinct CDR3 sequences, 45% found once. Sample: peripheral blood or thyroid tissue (not recorded which). The receptors come from an adult man with Graves' disease, either hyperthyroidism or ophthalmopathy (not recorded which). Each CDR3 is given with its conserved first and last residue. D genes are given only for firm matches. Clone size is given for some rows only: seen once, a few or many times, or a class if the clone is expanded.

V: TRBV5-1; J: TRBJ1-1; size: few; D: -; DNA: TGCGCCAGCAGCTTGGCCATGGGTCTGAATGCTGAAGCTTTCTTT; CDR3: CASSLAMGLNAEAFF
V: TRBV7-2; J: TRBJ1-1; size: once; D: -; DNA: TGTGCCAGCAGCTTTCCCCGTGGGGGGGGGAACACTGAAGCTTTCTTT; CDR3: CASSFPRGGGNTEAFF
V: TRBV15; J: TRBJ1-5; size: -; D: TRBD1; DNA: TGTGCCACCAGCAGAGGACACCGGGACAGGTTTCATAGCAATCAGCCCCAGCATTTT; CDR3: CATSRGHRDRFHSNQPQHF
V: TRBV7-2; J: TRBJ2-5; size: many; D: -; DNA: TGTGCCAGCAGCCCCGGACATCCCTTTGAGACCCAGTACTTC; CDR3: CASSPGHPFETQYF
V: TRBV7-8; J: TRBJ2-5; size: -; D: -; DNA: TGTGCCAGCAGACCGACAGGTGGGGAGACCCAGTACTTC; CDR3: CASRPTGGETQYF
V: TRBV7-3; J: TRBJ2-2; size: once; D: TRBD1; DNA: TGTGCCAGCAGCGTCGAACAGGGGCACACCGGGGAGCTGTTTTTT; CDR3: CASSVEQGHTGELFF
V: TRBV6-1; J: TRBJ2-2; size: -; D: -; DNA: TGTGCCAGCAAACAGGGGAACACCGGGGAGCTGTTTTTT; CDR3: CASKQGNTGELFF
V: TRBV9; J: TRBJ2-7; size: few; D: TRBD1; DNA: TGTGCCAGCAGCGTGCAACAGGGGGCATACGAGCAGTACTTC; CDR3: CASSVQQGAYEQYF
V: TRBV7-6; J: TRBJ1-2; size: -; D: TRBD1; DNA: TGTGCCAGCAGCCAAAGACAGGGGTTAGGCTACACCTTC; CDR3: CASSQRQGLGYTF
V: TRBV15; J: TRBJ1-5; size: many; D: -; DNA: TGTGCCACCAGCAGAGCGAATCAGCCCCAGCATTTT; CDR3: CATSRANQPQHF
V: TRBV24-1; J: TRBJ2-7; size: -; D: -; DNA: TGTGCCACCAGTTCCGTGGGCGGGGAGCAGTACTTC; CDR3: CATSSVGGEQYF
V: TRBV29-1; J: TRBJ1-1; size: many; D: -; DNA: TGCAGCGGCCGTCGTAGCGACACTGAAGCTTTCTTT; CDR3: CSGRRSDTEAFF
V: TRBV19; J: TRBJ1-4; size: few; D: -; DNA: TGTGCCAGTAGTATAGTTGCAGGGGAGGAAAAACTGTTTTTT; CDR3: CASSIVAGEEKLFF
V: TRBV5-1; J: TRBJ1-1; size: -; D: -; DNA: TGCGCCAGCAGCTTGGCGGCAGCGGGGAACACTGAAGCTTTCTTT; CDR3: CASSLAAAGNTEAFF
V: TRBV20-1; J: TRBJ2-5; size: -; D: TRBD1; DNA: TGCAGTGCTGACGGGACAGCCCAAGAGACCCAGTACTTC; CDR3: CSADGTAQETQYF